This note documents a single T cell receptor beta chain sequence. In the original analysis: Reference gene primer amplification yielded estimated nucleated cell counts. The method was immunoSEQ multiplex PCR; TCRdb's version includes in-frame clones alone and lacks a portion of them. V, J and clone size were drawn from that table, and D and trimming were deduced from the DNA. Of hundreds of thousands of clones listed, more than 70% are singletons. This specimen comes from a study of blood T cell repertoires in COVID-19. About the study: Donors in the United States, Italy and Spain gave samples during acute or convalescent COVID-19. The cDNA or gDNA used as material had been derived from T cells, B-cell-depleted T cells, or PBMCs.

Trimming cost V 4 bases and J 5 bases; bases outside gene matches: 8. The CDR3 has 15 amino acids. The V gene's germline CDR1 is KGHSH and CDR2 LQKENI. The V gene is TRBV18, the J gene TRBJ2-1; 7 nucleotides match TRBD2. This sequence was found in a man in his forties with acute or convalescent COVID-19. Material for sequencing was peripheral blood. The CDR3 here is CASSRDVAGDNEQFF. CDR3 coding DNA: TGTGCCAGCTCACGTGATGTGGCGGGAGACAATGAGCAGTTCTTC.